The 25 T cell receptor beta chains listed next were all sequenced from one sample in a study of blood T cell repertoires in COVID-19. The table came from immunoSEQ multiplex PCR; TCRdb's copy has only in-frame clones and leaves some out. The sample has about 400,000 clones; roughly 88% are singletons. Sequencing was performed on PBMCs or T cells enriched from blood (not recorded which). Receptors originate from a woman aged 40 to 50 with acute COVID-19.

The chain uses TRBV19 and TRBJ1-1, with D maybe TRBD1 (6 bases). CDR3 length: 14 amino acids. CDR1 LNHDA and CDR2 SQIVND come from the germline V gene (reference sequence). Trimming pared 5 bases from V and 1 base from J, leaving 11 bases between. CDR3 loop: CASSLGQSNTEAFF. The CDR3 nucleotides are TGTGCCAGTAGTCTTGGACAGTCGAACACTGAAGCTTTCTTT.

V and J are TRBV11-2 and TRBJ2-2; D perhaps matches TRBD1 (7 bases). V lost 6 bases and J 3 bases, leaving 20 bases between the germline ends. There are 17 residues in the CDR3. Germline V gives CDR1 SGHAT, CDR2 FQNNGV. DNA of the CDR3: TGTGCCAGCAGGCATGAGGGGGGACAGTCACACACCGGGGAGCTGTTTTTT. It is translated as CASRHEGGQSHTGELFF.

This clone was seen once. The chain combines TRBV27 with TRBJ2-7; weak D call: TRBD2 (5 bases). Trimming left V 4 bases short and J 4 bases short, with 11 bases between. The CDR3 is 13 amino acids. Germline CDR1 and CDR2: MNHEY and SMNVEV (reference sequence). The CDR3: CASSYGKNYEQYF. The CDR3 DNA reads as TGTGCCAGCAGTTACGGGAAGAATTACGAGCAGTACTTC.

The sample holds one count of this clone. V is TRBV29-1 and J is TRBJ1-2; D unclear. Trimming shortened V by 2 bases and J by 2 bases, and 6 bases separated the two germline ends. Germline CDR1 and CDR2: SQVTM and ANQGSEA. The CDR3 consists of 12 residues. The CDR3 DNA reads TGCAGCGTTGAATTCCAGAACTATGGCTACACCTTC. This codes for CSVEFQNYGYTF.

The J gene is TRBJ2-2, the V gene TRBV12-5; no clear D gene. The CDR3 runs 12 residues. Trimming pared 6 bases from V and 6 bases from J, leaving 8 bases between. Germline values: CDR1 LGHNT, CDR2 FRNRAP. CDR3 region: CASGFSPGELFF. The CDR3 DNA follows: TGTGCTAGTGGCTTTTCCCCCGGGGAGCTGTTTTTT.

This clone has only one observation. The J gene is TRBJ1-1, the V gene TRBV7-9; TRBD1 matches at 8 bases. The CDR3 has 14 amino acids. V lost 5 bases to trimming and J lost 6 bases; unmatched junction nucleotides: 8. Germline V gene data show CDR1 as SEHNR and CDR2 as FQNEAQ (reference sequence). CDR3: CASSPRGRISEAFF. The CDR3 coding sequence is TGTGCCAGCAGCCCCAGGGGGCGCATCTCTGAAGCTTTCTTT. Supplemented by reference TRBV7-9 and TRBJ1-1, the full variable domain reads DTGVSQNPRHKITKRGQNVTFRCDPISEHNRLYWYRQTLGQGPEFLTYFQNEAQLEKSRLLSDRFSAERPKGSFSTLEIQRTEQGDSAMYLCASSPRGRISEAFFGQGTRLTVV.

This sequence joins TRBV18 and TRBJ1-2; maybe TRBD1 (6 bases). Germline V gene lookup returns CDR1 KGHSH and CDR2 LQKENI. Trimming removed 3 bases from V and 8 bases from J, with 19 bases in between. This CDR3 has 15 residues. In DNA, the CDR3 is TGTGCCAGCTCACCGGACGGACAGCCATCTATGGGCTACACCTTC. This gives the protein CASSPDGQPSMGYTF.

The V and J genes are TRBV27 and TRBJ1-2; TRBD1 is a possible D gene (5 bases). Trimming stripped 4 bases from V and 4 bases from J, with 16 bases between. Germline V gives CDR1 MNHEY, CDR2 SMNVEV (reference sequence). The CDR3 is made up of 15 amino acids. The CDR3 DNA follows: TGTGCCAGCAGTTCCCTGGGGGAGGATTCCTATGGCTACACCTTC. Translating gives CASSSLGEDSYGYTF.

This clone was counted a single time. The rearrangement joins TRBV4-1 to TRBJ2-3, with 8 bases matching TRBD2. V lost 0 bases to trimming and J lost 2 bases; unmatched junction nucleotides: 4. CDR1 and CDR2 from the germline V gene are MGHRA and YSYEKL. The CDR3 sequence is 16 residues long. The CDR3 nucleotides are TGCGCCAGCAGCCAAGAGGAGCGGGGGTACACAGATACGCAGTATTTT. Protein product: CASSQEERGYTDTQYF.

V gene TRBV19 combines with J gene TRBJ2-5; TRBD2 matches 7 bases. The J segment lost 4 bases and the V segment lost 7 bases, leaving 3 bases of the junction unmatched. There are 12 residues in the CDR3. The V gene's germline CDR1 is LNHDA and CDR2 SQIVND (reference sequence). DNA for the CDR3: TGTGCCAGTACTACGGGGGGAGAGACCCAGTACTTC. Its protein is CASTTGGETQYF.

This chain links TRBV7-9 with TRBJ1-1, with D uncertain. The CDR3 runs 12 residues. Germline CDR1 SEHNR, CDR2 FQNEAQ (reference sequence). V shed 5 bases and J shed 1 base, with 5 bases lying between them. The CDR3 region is CASSHTNTEAFF. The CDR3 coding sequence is TGTGCCAGCAGCCACACGAACACTGAAGCTTTCTTT.

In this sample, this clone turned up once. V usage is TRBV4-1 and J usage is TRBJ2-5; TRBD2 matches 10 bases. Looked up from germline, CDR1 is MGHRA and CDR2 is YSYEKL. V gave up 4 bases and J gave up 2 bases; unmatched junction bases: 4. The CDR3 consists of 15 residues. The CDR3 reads CASSLSGGSQETQYF. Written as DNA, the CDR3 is TGCGCCAGCAGCCTTAGCGGGGGGAGTCAAGAGACCCAGTACTTC.

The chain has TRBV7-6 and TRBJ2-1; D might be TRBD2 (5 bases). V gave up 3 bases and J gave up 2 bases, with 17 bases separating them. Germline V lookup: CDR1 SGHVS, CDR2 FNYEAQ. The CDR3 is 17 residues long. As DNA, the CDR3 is TGTGCCAGCAGCTTCAGACTACCTCACGTTACCTACAATGAGCAGTTCTTC. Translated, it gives CASSFRLPHVTYNEQFF.

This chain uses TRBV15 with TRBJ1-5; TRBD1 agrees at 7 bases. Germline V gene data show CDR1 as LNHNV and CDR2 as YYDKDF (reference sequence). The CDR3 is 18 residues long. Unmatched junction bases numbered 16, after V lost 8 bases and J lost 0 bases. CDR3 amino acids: CATSFRDREPYSNQPQHF. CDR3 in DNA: TGTGCCACCTCCTTCCGGGACAGAGAACCTTATAGCAATCAGCCCCAGCATTTT. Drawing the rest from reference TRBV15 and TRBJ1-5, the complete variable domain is DAMVIQNPRYQVTQFGKPVTLSCSQTLNHNVMYWYQQKSSQAPKLLFHYYDKDFNNEADTPDNFQSRRPNTSFCFLDIRSPGLGDTAMYLCATSFRDREPYSNQPQHFGDGTRLSIL.

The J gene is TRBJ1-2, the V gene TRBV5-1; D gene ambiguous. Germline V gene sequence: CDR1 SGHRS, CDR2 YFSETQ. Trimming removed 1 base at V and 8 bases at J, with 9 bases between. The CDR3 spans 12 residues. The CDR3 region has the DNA TGCGCCAGCAGCTTGAGTGGTAGCGGCTACACCTTC. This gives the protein CASSLSGSGYTF.

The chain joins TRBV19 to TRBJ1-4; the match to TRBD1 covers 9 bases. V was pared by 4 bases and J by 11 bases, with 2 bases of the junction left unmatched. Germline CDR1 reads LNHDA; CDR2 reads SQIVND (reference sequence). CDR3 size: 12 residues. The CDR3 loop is CASSTDRGKLFF. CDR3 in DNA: TGTGCCAGTAGTACGGACAGGGGTAAACTGTTTTTT.

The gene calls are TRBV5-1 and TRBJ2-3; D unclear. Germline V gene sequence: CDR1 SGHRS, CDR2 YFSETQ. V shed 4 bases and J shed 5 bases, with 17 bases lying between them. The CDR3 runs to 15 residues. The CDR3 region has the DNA TGCGCCAGCAGCCTACTTGCTCGTCCCATAGATACGCAGTATTTT. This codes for CASSLLARPIDTQYF. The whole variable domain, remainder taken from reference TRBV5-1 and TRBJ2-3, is KAGVTQTPRYLIKTRGQQVTLSCSPISGHRSVSWYQQTPGQGLQFLFEYFSETQRNKGNFPGRFSGRQFSNSRSEMNVSTLELGDSALYLCASSLLARPIDTQYFGPGTRLTVL.

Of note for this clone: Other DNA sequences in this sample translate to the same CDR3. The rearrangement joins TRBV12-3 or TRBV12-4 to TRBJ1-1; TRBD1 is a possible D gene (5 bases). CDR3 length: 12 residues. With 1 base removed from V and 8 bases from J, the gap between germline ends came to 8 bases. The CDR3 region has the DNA TGTGCCAGCAGTTTAGGTGGGGGGGAAGCTTTCTTT. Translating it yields CASSLGGGEAFF.

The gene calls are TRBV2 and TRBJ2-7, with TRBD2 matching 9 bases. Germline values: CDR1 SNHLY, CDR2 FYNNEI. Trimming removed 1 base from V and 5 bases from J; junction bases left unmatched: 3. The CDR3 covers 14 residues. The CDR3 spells CASSEGLAGHEQYF. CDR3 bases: TGTGCCAGCAGTGAAGGGCTAGCGGGACACGAGCAGTACTTC.

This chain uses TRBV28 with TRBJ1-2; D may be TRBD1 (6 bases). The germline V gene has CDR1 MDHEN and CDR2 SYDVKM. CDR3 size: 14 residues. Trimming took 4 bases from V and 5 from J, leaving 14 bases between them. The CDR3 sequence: CASSSAGGAYGYTF. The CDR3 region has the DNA TGTGCCAGCAGTTCCGCCGGGGGGGCGTATGGCTACACCTTC.

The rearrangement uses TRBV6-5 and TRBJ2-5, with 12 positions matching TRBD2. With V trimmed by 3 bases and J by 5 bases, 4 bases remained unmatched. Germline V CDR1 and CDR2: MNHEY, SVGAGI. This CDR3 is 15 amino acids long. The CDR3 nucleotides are TGTGCCAGCAGTTATCTAGCGGGGGGGAGGGAGACCCAGTACTTC. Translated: CASSYLAGGRETQYF.

The CDR3 sequence is CASSSLRPYSGNTIYF. CDR3 DNA: TGTGCCAGCAGCTCACTCCGCCCTTACTCTGGAAACACCATATATTTT. This sequence joins TRBV3-1 (or the pseudogene TRBV3-2) and TRBJ1-3, with unresolved D. The CDR3 sequence is 16 residues long. The ends were cut back, 5 bases at V and 0 bases at J, with 14 bases in the middle. Per germline, CDR1 LGHDT and CDR2 YNNKEL (reference sequence).

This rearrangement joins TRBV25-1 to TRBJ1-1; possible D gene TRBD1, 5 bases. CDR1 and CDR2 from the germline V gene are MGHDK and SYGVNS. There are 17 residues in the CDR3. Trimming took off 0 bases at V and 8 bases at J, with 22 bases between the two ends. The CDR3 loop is CASSEYRFIGTGKEAFF. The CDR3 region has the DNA TGTGCCAGCAGTGAATATAGGTTTATCGGAACAGGCAAGGAAGCTTTCTTT.

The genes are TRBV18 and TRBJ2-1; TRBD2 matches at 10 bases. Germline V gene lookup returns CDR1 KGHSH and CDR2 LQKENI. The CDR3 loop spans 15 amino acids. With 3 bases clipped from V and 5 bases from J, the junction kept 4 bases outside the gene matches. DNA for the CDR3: TGTGCCAGCTCACCGGCTAGCGGGGGCAACAATGAGCAGTTCTTC. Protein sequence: CASSPASGGNNEQFF.

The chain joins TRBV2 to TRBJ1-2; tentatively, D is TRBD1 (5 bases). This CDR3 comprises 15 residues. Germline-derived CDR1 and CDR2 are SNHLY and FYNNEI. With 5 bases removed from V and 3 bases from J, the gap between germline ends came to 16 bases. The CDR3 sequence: CASSKDQGNYYGYTF. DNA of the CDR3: TGTGCCAGCAGTAAGGATCAGGGAAACTACTATGGCTACACCTTC.